This T cell receptor beta chain was sequenced for a study of cytotoxic CD8 clonotypes in ibrutinib-treated CLL. Overall study: The authors obtained response samples at a median of about eleven months of treatment, range 6 to 36. When averaged across all of the samples, the counts came to 255,043 productive templates and about 90,000 productive rearrangements.

This CDR3 comprises 14 residues. Looked up from germline, CDR1 is SQVTM and CDR2 is ANQGSEA. Trimming cost V 1 base and J 4 bases; bases outside gene matches: 3. TCRdb's copy holds only in-frame clones and misses some; the assay was immunoSEQ multiplex PCR. The table shows fewer than 35,000 clones, with roughly 85% occurring only once. The chain has TRBV29-1 and TRBJ1-5, with 8 bases that match TRBD1. Sequences were derived from PBMCs, sampled after 24 months of ibrutinib treatment. The clonotype was recovered from a human donor with chronic lymphocytic leukemia. Here the CDR3 reads CSVEGQGANQPQHF. The CDR3 nucleotides are TGCAGCGTTGAAGGTCAGGGGGCTAATCAGCCCCAGCATTTT. The full variable domain, in which reference TRBV29-1 and TRBJ1-5 provide the parts outside the CDR3, is SAVISQKPSRDICQRGTSLTIQCQVDSQVTMMFWYRQQPGQSLTLIATANQGSEATYESGFVIDKFPISRPNLTFSTLTVSNMSPEDSSIYLCSVEGQGANQPQHFGDGTRLSIL.